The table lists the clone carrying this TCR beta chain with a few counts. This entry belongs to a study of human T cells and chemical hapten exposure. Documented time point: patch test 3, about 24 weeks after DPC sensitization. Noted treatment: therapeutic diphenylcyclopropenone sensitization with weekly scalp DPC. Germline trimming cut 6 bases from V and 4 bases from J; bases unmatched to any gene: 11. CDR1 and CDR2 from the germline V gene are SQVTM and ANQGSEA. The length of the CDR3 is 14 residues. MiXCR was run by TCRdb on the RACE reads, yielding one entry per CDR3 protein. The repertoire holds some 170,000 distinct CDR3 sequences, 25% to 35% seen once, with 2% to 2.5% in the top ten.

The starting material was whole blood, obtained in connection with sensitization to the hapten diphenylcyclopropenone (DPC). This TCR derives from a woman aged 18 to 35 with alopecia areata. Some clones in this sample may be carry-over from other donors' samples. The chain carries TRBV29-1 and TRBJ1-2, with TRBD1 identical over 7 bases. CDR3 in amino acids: CSVSLGQPFYGYTF. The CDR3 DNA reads TGCAGCGTCTCCCTGGGACAGCCCTTCTATGGCTACACCTTC. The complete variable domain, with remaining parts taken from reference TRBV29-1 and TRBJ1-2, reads SAVISQKPSRDICQRGTSLTIQCQVDSQVTMMFWYRQQPGQSLTLIATANQGSEATYESGFVIDKFPISRPNLTFSTLTVSNMSPEDSSIYLCSVSLGQPFYGYTFGSGTRLTVV.